The 8 T cell receptor beta chains below all came from one sample that was sequenced in a study of graft-versus-host responses after intestinal transplantation. These receptors lack a known antigen. Method: immunoSEQ multiplex PCR; TCRdb's copy keeps in-frame clones and lacks some. The sample lists about 100,000 clones, about 88% seen once, with about 0.9% in the top ten. The sample here was unstimulated CD4+ T cells sorted from spleen or lymph node cells, taken before transplant. These receptors were collected from a human donor who was the organ donor for an intestinal transplant.

As DNA, the CDR3 is TGTGCCAGCAGCGCAACAGGGGCCGGGGAGCTGTTTTTT. It encodes CASSATGAGELFF. The rearrangement uses TRBV6-5 and TRBJ2-2, with 7 nucleotides matching TRBD1. After removal of 6 bases from V and 6 bases from J, the junction contained 4 bases not matched to a gene. Germline CDR1 MNHEY, CDR2 SVGAGI. CDR3 length: 13 residues.

CDR3: CASGDRISGNTIYF. The CDR3 nucleotides are TGTGCCAGCGGGGACAGGATCTCTGGAAACACCATATATTTT. The chain couples TRBV19 to TRBJ1-3; 8 nucleotides agree with TRBD1. Looked up from germline, CDR1 is LNHDA and CDR2 is SQIVND (reference sequence). The CDR3 has 14 amino acids. Germline trimming cut 9 bases from V and 0 bases from J; bases unmatched to any gene: 4.

The V call is TRBV25-1, the J call TRBJ2-5; D gene uncertain. The CDR3 length is 13 residues. Germline lookup yields CDR1 MGHDK and CDR2 SYGVNS. Trimming stripped 4 bases from V and 4 bases from J, with 10 bases between. This chain's CDR3 is CASSGGLGETQYF. The CDR3, as DNA: TGTGCCAGCAGTGGGGGTCTAGGAGAGACCCAGTACTTC.

The V and J genes are TRBV5-1 and TRBJ2-1; D possibly corresponds to TRBD2 (7 bases). The CDR3 length is 16 residues. CDR1 and CDR2 (germline): SGHRS, YFSETQ. V lost 1 base, J lost 5 bases, and 16 bases lay in between. The CDR3 region is CASSLIGGGANNEQFF. In DNA form, the CDR3 reads TGCGCCAGCAGCTTGATAGGTGGGGGGGCGAACAATGAGCAGTTCTTC.

This chain uses TRBV18 with TRBJ2-5; no definite D call. The last part of the DNA fits TRBJ2-7 better; the J call may be wrong. In germline, CDR1 is KGHSH, CDR2 LQKENI. The CDR3 covers 14 residues. CDR3 region: CASSPDTYSYEQYF. CDR3 DNA sequence: TGTGCCAGCTCACCAGACACCTACTCCTACGAGCAGTACTTC.

The chain combines TRBV2 with TRBJ1-5; D is ambiguous. Germline lookup yields CDR1 SNHLY and CDR2 FYNNEI. The germline V and J ends were trimmed by 9 bases and 6 bases, with 21 bases remaining between them. The CDR3 consists of 15 residues. DNA of the CDR3: TGTGCCAGTGATTACCGGGTTTCAGGCGCTCAGCCCCAGCATTTT. Translated: CASDYRVSGAQPQHF.

This clone was seen only once. The J gene is TRBJ2-3, the V gene TRBV19; a possible D gene is TRBD2 (7 bases). Germline V gene lookup returns CDR1 LNHDA and CDR2 SQIVND (reference sequence). This CDR3 spans 14 amino acids. Between the trimmed V and J ends, which lost 3 bases and 6 bases, there was a span of 13 bases. The CDR3 loop is CASSIAGAQDTQYF. CDR3 coding DNA: TGTGCCAGTAGTATCGCGGGGGCACAGGATACGCAGTATTTT.

The V and J genes are TRBV11-2 and TRBJ1-3; tentative D call: TRBD1 (5 bases). V shed 5 bases and J shed 0 bases, with 11 bases lying between them. From germline, CDR1 is SGHAT and CDR2 FQNNGV. This CDR3 has 15 residues. CDR3 DNA sequence: TGTGCCAGCAGCACCGACAGACTCTCTGGAAACACCATATATTTT. As protein: CASSTDRLSGNTIYF.